A single sample gave rise to the 21 T cell receptor beta chains below, sequenced in a study of cytomegalovirus exposure and HLA in healthy donors. Sequencing used immunoSEQ multiplex PCR; TCRdb keeps in-frame clones, though not all of them. The repertoire has about 110,000 clones, approximately 85% of them found once; the top ten carry more than 2.5%. The sequenced sample consisted of PBMCs. All receptors derive from a woman under 30 in good health and CMV-seronegative.

The chain has TRBV5-1 and TRBJ1-1; perhaps TRBD1 as D (5 bases). Per germline, CDR1 SGHRS and CDR2 YFSETQ. V lost 3 bases and J lost 1, with 16 bases in between. The CDR3 loop spans 16 amino acids. The CDR3 here is CASSYLAGHKNTEAFF. As DNA, the CDR3 is TGCGCCAGCAGCTACCTTGCTGGACACAAGAACACTGAAGCTTTCTTT. Based on the CDR3 plus reference TRBV5-1 and TRBJ1-1, the full variable domain is KAGVTQTPRYLIKTRGQQVTLSCSPISGHRSVSWYQQTPGQGLQFLFEYFSETQRNKGNFPGRFSGRQFSNSRSEMNVSTLELGDSALYLCASSYLAGHKNTEAFFGQGTRLTVV.

J is TRBJ1-2 and V is TRBV6-6; TRBD1 is a possible D gene (6 bases). V was trimmed by 0 bases and J by 8 bases, leaving 19 bases between them. The CDR3 consists of 16 residues. Germline CDR1 reads MNHNY; CDR2 reads SVGAGI (reference sequence). The CDR3 bases are TGTGCCAGCAGTTACTCGAATACAGGGAGCGCATGGGGCTACACCTTC. Its protein product is CASSYSNTGSAWGYTF.

The V call is TRBV2, the J call TRBJ1-1; TRBD1 matches 7 bases. This CDR3 region has 15 residues. The ends lost 3 bases at V and 2 bases at J; junction bases unmatched: 6. CDR1 SNHLY and CDR2 FYNNEI come from the germline V gene. The chain's CDR3 is CASSEEGGGNTEAFF. In DNA, the CDR3 is TGTGCCAGCAGTGAGGAAGGGGGCGGAAACACTGAAGCTTTCTTT.

The chain uses TRBV19 and TRBJ1-5; 7 bases match TRBD1. The germline V gene has CDR1 LNHDA and CDR2 SQIVND (reference sequence). The CDR3 loop spans 19 amino acids. The trim removed 3 bases at V and 1 base at J, leaving 15 bases unmatched. The CDR3 protein is CASSILTGAGTLSNQPQHF. In DNA, the CDR3 is TGTGCCAGTAGTATCCTAACAGGGGCAGGGACCTTGAGCAATCAGCCCCAGCATTTT.

The V and J genes are TRBV5-1 and TRBJ2-1, with TRBD2 matching 8 bases. The length of the CDR3 is 15 residues. Germline CDR1 is SGHRS and CDR2 is YFSETQ. The junction had 4 bases not matched to a gene; V was cut back by 1 base and J by 4 bases. The CDR3 is CASSLNGGAYNEQFF. CDR3 nucleotide sequence: TGCGCCAGCAGCTTGAACGGGGGGGCTTACAATGAGCAGTTCTTC. Complete variable domain (other parts from reference TRBV5-1 and TRBJ2-1): KAGVTQTPRYLIKTRGQQVTLSCSPISGHRSVSWYQQTPGQGLQFLFEYFSETQRNKGNFPGRFSGRQFSNSRSEMNVSTLELGDSALYLCASSLNGGAYNEQFFGPGTRLTVL.

This chain connects TRBV27 to TRBJ2-7; the D gene is possibly TRBD2 (6 bases). This CDR3 is built from 11 residues. CDR1 is MNHEY and CDR2 is SMNVEV in the germline V gene (reference sequence). V gave up 8 bases and J gave up 5 bases, with 10 bases separating them. The CDR3 reads CASVTGDEQYF. The DNA for the CDR3 is TGTGCCAGCGTAACGGGGGACGAGCAGTACTTC.

The chain links TRBV2 to TRBJ2-7; TRBD2 matches at 15 bases. This CDR3 has 18 residues. Germline CDR1 reads SNHLY; CDR2 reads FYNNEI. The ends lost 6 bases at V and 2 bases at J; junction bases unmatched: 11. This CDR3 is CASSLGTSGRTSPYEQYF. The CDR3 nucleotides are TGTGCCAGCAGCCTCGGGACTAGCGGGAGGACTAGTCCCTACGAGCAGTACTTC.

The rearrangement joins TRBV5-4 to TRBJ1-1; D is perhaps TRBD1 (5 bases). Germline loops: CDR1 SGHNT, CDR2 YYREEE (reference sequence). V dropped 4 bases and J dropped 5 bases, with 12 bases sitting between them. The CDR3 sequence is 13 residues long. The CDR3 spells CASSPPGKTEAFF. CDR3 bases: TGTGCCAGCAGCCCCCCAGGGAAAACTGAAGCTTTCTTT.

The chain is built from TRBV19 and TRBJ1-5; perhaps TRBD1 as D (5 bases). Germline V gives CDR1 LNHDA, CDR2 SQIVND (reference sequence). There are 13 residues in the CDR3. Trimming pared 5 bases from V and 7 bases from J, leaving 12 bases between. As DNA, the CDR3 is TGTGCCAGTAGTCTCGACAGTGCCCAGCCCCAGCATTTT. The encoded protein is CASSLDSAQPQHF. Looking up the rest from reference TRBV19 and TRBJ1-5 gives the full variable domain: DGGITQSPKYLFRKEGQNVTLSCEQNLNHDAMYWYRQDPGQGLRLIYYSQIVNDFQKGDIAEGYSVSREKKESFPLTVTSAQKNPTAFYLCASSLDSAQPQHFGDGTRLSIL.

The genes are TRBV4-1 and TRBJ1-3, with D unclear. The germline gives CDR1 MGHRA, CDR2 YSYEKL. The V end was cut by 1 base, the J end by 11 bases, with 12 bases between. CDR3 size: 13 residues. CDR3 amino acids: CASSQGTGGAIYF. The CDR3 DNA is TGCGCCAGCAGCCAAGGAACGGGTGGCGCCATATATTTT.

This clone was recorded once. This rearrangement joins TRBV19 to TRBJ2-3; TRBD2 matches 13 bases. With 7 bases clipped from V and 2 bases from J, the junction kept 6 bases outside the gene matches. This CDR3 has 16 residues. In germline, CDR1 is LNHDA, CDR2 SQIVND (reference sequence). This CDR3 reads CASKTSGGTNTDTQYF. CDR3 in DNA: TGTGCCAGTAAGACTAGCGGGGGGACCAACACAGATACGCAGTATTTT.

This clone was counted a few times. V usage is TRBV25-1 and J usage is TRBJ2-3; 12 bases are a match to TRBD2. Looked up from germline, CDR1 is MGHDK and CDR2 is SYGVNS. V dropped 4 bases and J dropped 0; count of bases not matched to a gene: 5. CDR3 size: 17 residues. This CDR3 reads CASSGLTSGRSTDTQYF. DNA for the CDR3: TGTGCCAGCAGTGGGTTGACTAGCGGGAGAAGCACAGATACGCAGTATTTT. Variable domain in full (rest from reference TRBV25-1 and TRBJ2-3): EADIYQTPRYLVIGTGKKITLECSQTMGHDKMYWYQQDPGMELHLIHYSYGVNSTEKGDLSSESTVSRIRTEHFPLTLESARPSHTSQYLCASSGLTSGRSTDTQYFGPGTRLTVL.

The chain has TRBV9 and TRBJ2-7, with 7 bases fitting TRBD1. Germline values: CDR1 SGDLS, CDR2 YYNGEE. J gave up 6 bases and V 0 bases, and 0 bases lay outside the gene matches. The CDR3 is 12 amino acids. The CDR3 DNA follows: TGTGCCAGCAGCGTAGACAGGGGCGAGCAGTACTTC. Amino acid sequence: CASSVDRGEQYF.

The chain couples TRBV7-2 to TRBJ2-4, with 7 bases that match TRBD1. The CDR3 runs to 15 residues. The junction had 3 bases not matched to a gene; V was cut back by 4 bases and J by 0 bases. The germline gives CDR1 SGHTA, CDR2 FQGNSA. This CDR3 reads CASSSTGVAKNIQYF. CDR3 DNA sequence: TGTGCCAGCAGCTCAACAGGGGTAGCCAAAAACATTCAGTACTTC.

The chain's CDR3 is CATLRQYATEAFF. The CDR3 DNA sequence: TGTGCCACCCTACGACAGTATGCGACTGAAGCTTTCTTT. J is TRBJ1-1 and V is TRBV2; possibly TRBD1 for D (5 bases). The CDR3 is 13 amino acids. V was clipped by 10 bases and J by 5 bases, with 17 bases between them. Germline values: CDR1 SNHLY, CDR2 FYNNEI.

A single count supports this clone. The genes are TRBV27 and TRBJ1-2, with D uncertain. The CDR3 has 13 residues. Per the germline V gene, CDR1 is MNHEY and CDR2 is SMNVEV (reference sequence). V was clipped by 6 bases and J by 0 bases, with 8 bases between them. The CDR3, as DNA: TGTGCCAGCAGGATGACACCTAACTATGGCTACACCTTC. The encoded protein is CASRMTPNYGYTF.

The chain recombines TRBV9 with TRBJ2-7; 8 bases are shared with TRBD1. This CDR3 has 14 amino acids. V gave up 0 bases and J gave up 6 bases; unmatched junction bases: 5. The V gene's germline CDR1 is SGDLS and CDR2 YYNGEE. CDR3 sequence reads: CASSVDRGNSEQYF. CDR3 nucleotide sequence: TGTGCCAGCAGCGTAGACAGGGGGAACAGCGAGCAGTACTTC. Together with reference TRBV9 and TRBJ2-7, the CDR3 gives the full variable domain: DSGVTQTPKHLITATGQRVTLRCSPRSGDLSVYWYQQSLDQGLQFLIQYYNGEERAKGNILERFSAQQFPDLHSELNLSSLELGDSALYFCASSVDRGNSEQYFGPGTRLTVT.

The chain uses TRBV5-1 and TRBJ2-5; TRBD1 is a possible D gene (5 bases). The CDR3 totals 15 residues. Germline CDR1 and CDR2: SGHRS and YFSETQ. The V gene lost 0 bases and the J gene lost 9 bases, with 18 bases spanning the gap. The CDR3 loop is CASSLAGHPSRAQYF. CDR3 DNA: TGCGCCAGCAGCTTGGCTGGACACCCCTCTCGGGCCCAGTACTTC.

V gene TRBV10-3 combines with J gene TRBJ2-3, with 7 bases aligning to TRBD2. The CDR3 has 14 residues. Per germline, CDR1 ENHRY and CDR2 SYGVKD. V was pared by 4 bases and J by 0 bases, with 1 base of the junction left unmatched. CDR3 residues: CAISAGGSTDTQYF. The DNA for the CDR3 is TGTGCCATCAGTGCCGGGGGGAGCACAGATACGCAGTATTTT.

This clone has more than one count but fewer than ten. The chain is built from TRBV5-6 and TRBJ2-7, with D perhaps matching TRBD2 (6 bases). Germline V gene data show CDR1 as SGHDT and CDR2 as YYEEEE. The length of the CDR3 is 13 residues. Trimming took off 6 bases at V and 1 base at J, with 11 bases between the two ends. The chain's CDR3 is CASKIGRSYEQYF. In nucleotides, the CDR3 is TGTGCCAGCAAGATAGGGAGGTCCTACGAGCAGTACTTC.

The chain couples TRBV12-5 to TRBJ1-5; D call uncertain. V lost 11 bases, J lost 5 bases, and 7 bases lay in between. The CDR3 contains 10 residues. Germline lookup yields CDR1 LGHNT and CDR2 FRNRAP. The CDR3 region has the DNA TGTGCTCCCCTCTATCAGCCCCAGCATTTT. Translation: CAPLYQPQHF.